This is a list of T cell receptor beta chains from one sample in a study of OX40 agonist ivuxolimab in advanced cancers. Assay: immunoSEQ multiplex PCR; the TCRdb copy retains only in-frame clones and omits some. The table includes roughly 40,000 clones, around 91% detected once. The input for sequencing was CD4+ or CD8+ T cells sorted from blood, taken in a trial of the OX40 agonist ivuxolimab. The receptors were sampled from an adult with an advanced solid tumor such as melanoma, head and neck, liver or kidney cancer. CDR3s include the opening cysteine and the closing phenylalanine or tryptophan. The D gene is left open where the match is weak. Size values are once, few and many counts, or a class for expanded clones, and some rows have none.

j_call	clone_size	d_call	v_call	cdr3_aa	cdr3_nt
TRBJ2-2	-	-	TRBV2	CASRTENTGELFF	TGTGCCAGCCGGACGGAGAACACCGGGGAGCTGTTTTTT
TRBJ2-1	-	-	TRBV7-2	CASSLRQFYNEQFF	TGTGCCAGCAGCTTAAGACAATTTTACAATGAGCAGTTCTTC
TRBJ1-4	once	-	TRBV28	CASSLWGATNEKLFF	TGTGCCAGCAGTTTATGGGGGGCAACTAATGAAAAACTGTTTTTT
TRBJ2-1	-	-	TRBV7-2	CASSSGMYGEQFF	TGTGCCAGCAGCTCAGGTATGTACGGTGAGCAGTTCTTC
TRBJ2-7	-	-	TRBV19	CASSMGNTYEQYF	TGTGCCAGTAGTATGGGGAATACCTACGAGCAGTACTTC
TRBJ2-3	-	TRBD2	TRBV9	CASSVGLAATTDTQYF	TGTGCCAGCAGCGTAGGACTAGCGGCCACCACAGATACGCAGTATTTT
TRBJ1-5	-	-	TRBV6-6	CASRDSNQPQHF	TGTGCCAGCAGAGACAGCAATCAGCCCCAGCATTTT
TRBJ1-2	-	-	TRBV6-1	CASSEVWGRGYTF	TGTGCCAGCAGTGAGGTATGGGGTCGAGGCTACACCTTC
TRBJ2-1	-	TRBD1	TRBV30	CAWTDSRDRGKFF	TGTGCCTGGACGGATTCCCGGGACAGGGGGAAGTTCTTC
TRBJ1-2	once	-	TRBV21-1	CASSKVGLDGYTF	TGTGCCAGCAGCAAAGTCGGCTTGGATGGCTACACCTTC
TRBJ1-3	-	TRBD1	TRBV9	CASSPQGTSGNTIYF	TGTGCCAGCAGCCCACAGGGGACCTCTGGAAACACCATATATTTT
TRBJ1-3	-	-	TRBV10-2	CASIENSGNTIYF	TGCGCCAGCATCGAGAACTCTGGAAACACCATATATTTT
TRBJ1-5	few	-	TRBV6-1	CASSAGGGQPQHF	TGTGCCAGCAGTGCCGGAGGCGGTCAGCCCCAGCATTTT
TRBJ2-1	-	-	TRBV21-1	CASSRTAGYNEQFF	TGTGCCAGCAGCAGAACAGCAGGCTACAATGAGCAGTTCTTC
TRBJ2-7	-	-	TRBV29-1	CSVEDRVDYEQYF	TGCAGCGTTGAAGACAGGGTCGACTACGAGCAGTACTTC
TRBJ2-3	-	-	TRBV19	CASSIVGFTDTQYF	TGTGCCAGTAGTATCGTAGGGTTCACAGATACGCAGTATTTT
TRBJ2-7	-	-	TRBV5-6	CASSSSPGAGSYEQYF	TGTGCCAGCAGCTCGTCCCCAGGGGCTGGGTCCTACGAGCAGTACTTC
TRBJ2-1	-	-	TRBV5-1	CASSLQTDNEQFF	TGCGCCAGCAGCTTACAGACCGACAATGAGCAGTTCTTC
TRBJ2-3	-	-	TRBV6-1	CASSEQAGPTDTQYF	TGTGCCAGCAGTGAACAGGCGGGACCCACAGATACGCAGTATTTT
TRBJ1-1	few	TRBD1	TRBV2	CASSLGQVPNTEAFF	TGTGCCAGCAGTTTGGGACAGGTTCCGAACACTGAAGCTTTCTTT
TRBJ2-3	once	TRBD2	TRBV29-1	CSVEGGTSGSTDTQYF	TGCAGCGTTGAAGGGGGGACTAGCGGGAGCACAGATACGCAGTATTTT
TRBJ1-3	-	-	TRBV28	CASRTGTWTVGNTIYF	TGTGCCAGCAGAACCGGGACATGGACTGTTGGAAACACCATATATTTT
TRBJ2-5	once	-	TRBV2	CASSEFREETQYF	TGTGCCAGCAGTGAATTCCGAGAGGAGACCCAGTACTTC
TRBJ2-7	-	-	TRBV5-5	CASSLDRIFEQYF	TGTGCCAGCAGCTTGGACAGGATCTTCGAGCAGTACTTC
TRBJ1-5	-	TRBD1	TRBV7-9	CASSLARGQGAGNQPQHF	TGTGCCAGCAGCTTAGCTAGAGGGCAGGGGGCCGGCAATCAGCCCCAGCATTTT
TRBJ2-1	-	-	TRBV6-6	CASSLPTGPYNEQFF	TGTGCCAGCAGTCTCCCGACAGGCCCCTACAATGAGCAGTTCTTC
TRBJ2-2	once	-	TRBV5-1	CASHNSRLSGELFF	TGCGCCAGCCACAACTCACGTCTGTCCGGGGAGCTGTTTTTT
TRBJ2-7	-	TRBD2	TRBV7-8	CASSLRREVNEQYF	TGTGCCAGCAGCTTACGCCGGGAGGTAAACGAGCAGTACTTC
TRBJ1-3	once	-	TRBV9	CASSPRGDTGNTIYF	TGTGCCAGCAGCCCCCGCGGGGATACAGGAAACACCATATATTTT
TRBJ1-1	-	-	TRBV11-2	CASSLAGNTEAFF	TGTGCCAGCAGCTTAGCAGGGAACACTGAAGCTTTCTTT
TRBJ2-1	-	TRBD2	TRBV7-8	CASSLAGLAAYNEQFF	TGTGCCAGCAGCTTAGCAGGACTAGCGGCCTACAATGAGCAGTTCTTC
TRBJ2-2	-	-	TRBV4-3	CASSQSAGANTGELFF	TGCGCCAGCAGCCAATCGGCGGGGGCCAACACCGGGGAGCTGTTTTTT
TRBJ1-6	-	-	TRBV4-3	CASSQDWRAYNSPLHF	TGCGCCAGCAGCCAAGATTGGAGGGCTTATAATTCACCCCTCCACTTT
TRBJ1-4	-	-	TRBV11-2	CASSLDRVEKLFF	TGTGCCAGCAGCTTAGACAGGGTTGAAAAACTGTTTTTT
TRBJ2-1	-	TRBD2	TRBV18	CASSPPGGGQGNEQFF	TGTGCCAGCTCACCGCCCGGGGGGGGACAAGGCAATGAGCAGTTCTTC
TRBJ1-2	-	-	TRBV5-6	CASSLAMQNYGYTF	TGTGCCAGCAGCCTGGCCATGCAGAACTATGGCTACACCTTC
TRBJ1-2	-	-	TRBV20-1	CSGGENYGYTF	TGCAGTGGAGGGGAAAACTATGGCTACACCTTC